The rows below give T cell receptor beta chains drawn from one sample of a study of blood T cell repertoires in COVID-19. The method was immunoSEQ multiplex PCR; TCRdb's version includes in-frame clones alone and lacks a portion of them. The sample has more than 95,000 clones, more than 70% seen once. Source material: peripheral blood. Receptors originate from a woman aged 60 to 75 in a cohort sampled during active or convalescent COVID-19. Both conserved end residues are part of each CDR3. Each record gives: J gene, clone size, D gene, V gene, CDR3 DNA, CDR3 protein. The D gene is left open where the match is weak. For some rows the clone size is stated as once, few or many, or as a class when expanded; others skip it.

TRBJ1-6,-,-,TRBV27,TGTGCCAGCAGTCAGGGACTCCCGAGCTCCTATAATTCACCCCTCCACTTT,CASSQGLPSSYNSPLHF
TRBJ1-5,-,-,TRBV20-1,TGCAGTGCTGCGGGGGGAGAGCCCCAGCATTTT,CSAAGGEPQHF
TRBJ2-5,-,TRBD1,TRBV7-9,TGTGCCAGCAGCTTAGCGCTGTCAGGGGGAGAGACCCAGTACTTC,CASSLALSGGETQYF
TRBJ2-7,once,-,TRBV6-5,TGTGCCAGCAGCGAGAACTACGAGCAGTACTTC,CASSENYEQYF
TRBJ1-4,once,-,TRBV3-1/TRBV3-2,TGTGCCAGCAGCCAGGCCGGGTTGCATGAAAAACTGTTTTTT,CASSQAGLHEKLFF
TRBJ1-2,-,-,TRBV29-1,TGCAGCGTTGGGGACTTGCGGGAGGGCTACACCTTC,CSVGDLREGYTF
TRBJ1-6,-,-,TRBV3-1/TRBV3-2,TGTGCCAGCAGCCAAGATGGCAGCGATAATTCACCCCTCCACTTT,CASSQDGSDNSPLHF
TRBJ2-1,once,TRBD2,TRBV18,TGTGCCAGCTCACCCACGACTAGCGGGACCGGGCATGAGCAGTTCTTC,CASSPTTSGTGHEQFF
TRBJ1-2,few,TRBD1,TRBV7-3,TGTGCCAGCAGCGTAAACGGGACAGGGCCAAACTATGGCTACACCTTC,CASSVNGTGPNYGYTF
TRBJ1-2,-,TRBD1,TRBV6-6,TGTGCCAGCAGTGACCGGACAGGCGCTAACTATGGCTACACCTTC,CASSDRTGANYGYTF
TRBJ2-1,-,TRBD2,TRBV2,TGTGCCAGCAGTGGAGTGCGGGAGAGCTCCTACAATGAGCAGTTCTTC,CASSGVRESSYNEQFF
TRBJ2-3,-,TRBD2,TRBV7-6,TGTGCCAGCAGCCGCCCCACCGGACTAGCCGGCACAGATACGCAGTATTTT,CASSRPTGLAGTDTQYF
TRBJ2-7,-,TRBD1,TRBV28,TGTGCCAGCAGTAACCGGGACAGGGGGACCTACGAGCAGTACTTC,CASSNRDRGTYEQYF
TRBJ1-6,-,-,TRBV5-1,TGCGCCAGCAGCCCCTCCGGGAGAGATAATTCACCCCTCCACTTT,CASSPSGRDNSPLHF
TRBJ2-7,-,TRBD1,TRBV19,TGTGCCAGTAGTCCGGGACAGGGCCCTTACGAGCAGTACTTC,CASSPGQGPYEQYF
TRBJ1-5,-,-,TRBV6-5,TGTGCCAGCAGTTACCGCAGGGGTAATCAGCCCCAGCATTTT,CASSYRRGNQPQHF
TRBJ1-2,-,-,TRBV6-5,TGTGCCAGTACGTCCGCGGGGGCGAATGACTATGGCTACACCTTC,CASTSAGANDYGYTF
TRBJ2-3,-,TRBD1,TRBV20-1,TGCAGTGCTAGTTGGGCAGGGGGCATCGATGTCACAGATACGCAGTATTTT,CSASWAGGIDVTDTQYF
TRBJ2-7,-,-,TRBV9,TGTGCCAGCAGCGTAGGGGGCCTAAGCCCGTCCTACGAGCAGTACTTC,CASSVGGLSPSYEQYF
TRBJ1-4,-,TRBD1,TRBV4-1,TGCGCCAGCAGCCAACTGGGACAGGTTGGATACGCAACTAATGAAAAACTGTTTTTT,CASSQLGQVGYATNEKLFF
TRBJ1-6,-,-,TRBV18,TGTGCCAGCTCACCTCCAGCTAGCTCCTATAATTCACCCCTCCACTTT,CASSPPASSYNSPLHF
TRBJ2-2,-,-,TRBV21-1,TGTGCCAGCAGCAATCGTATACGTTACGCGGACACCGGGGAGCTGTTTTTT,CASSNRIRYADTGELFF
TRBJ1-1,-,-,TRBV28,TGTGCCAGCAGTCCAGGGCGGATCAGAGCTTTCTTT,CASSPGRIRAFF
TRBJ2-1,-,TRBD1,TRBV4-2,TGTGCCAGCAGCCAGGGGAAGGACAGGGGTAGAATAGGGCAGTTCTTC,CASSQGKDRGRIGQFF
TRBJ2-1,-,-,TRBV21-1,TGTGCCAGCAGCAAAGGTCTGAGCGGGAGAAGAAATGAGCAGTTCTTC,CASSKGLSGRRNEQFF
TRBJ2-2,-,TRBD2,TRBV19,TGTGCCAGTAGTCAGCTAGCGGGCGGCGCGAACACCGGGGAGCTGTTTTTT,CASSQLAGGANTGELFF